These T cell receptor beta chains were read from a single sample in a study of blood T cell repertoires in COVID-19. Libraries were prepared by immunoSEQ multiplex PCR; TCRdb keeps only in-frame clonotypes and omits some of them. This sample has roughly 86,000 clones, with approximately 86% found just once. Sequences were obtained from peripheral blood. These receptors all stem from an elderly woman with COVID-19, enrolled during active disease. Both conserved end residues are trimmed from each CDR3.

v_gene | CDR3aa
TRBV2 | ASRDSRQNSPLH
TRBV12-3/TRBV12-4 | ASSFRGYEQY
TRBV6-5 | ASSYRRFYGYT
TRBV18 | ASSLRTSGAYNEQF
TRBV11-3 | ASSLAGLDTQY
TRBV19 | ASRTSGPSTDTQY
TRBV5-5 | ASRTIVEAHEQY
TRBV3-1/TRBV3-2 | ASSQDGSGDEQY
TRBV5-1 | ASSLATGNTEAF
TRBV7-2 | ASRGGFSSYNSPLH
TRBV3-1/TRBV3-2 | ASSHLIGYEQY
TRBV18 | ASSPGGGNQPQH
TRBV6-6 | ASRKGTSGINEQF
TRBV21-1 | ASSNRATYNEQF
TRBV5-4 | ASSPGTGLYEQY
TRBV6-5 | ASITGWSSYEQY
TRBV13 | ASSYPLLAGGSDTQY
TRBV21-1 | ASSKALAGANTEAF
TRBV5-4 | ASRSGLSTNEKLF
TRBV19 | ASSLRDSLSYSSYNEQF
TRBV5-1 | ASSPTGWNTEAF
TRBV5-1 | ASSLDRPSFGANVLT
TRBV7-2 | ASSLGGGRSSNQPQH
TRBV10-2 | ASGGTGGDQPQH
TRBV2 | ASSGRPDYGYT
TRBV30 | AWSRTGLFYEQY
TRBV3-1/TRBV3-2 | ASSSLLGGRPDTQY
TRBV6-1 | ASSDQGTAEAF
TRBV29-1 | SVGGQSGYGYT
TRBV10-3 | ATRGATNEKLF
TRBV19 | ASTGDPRNTIY
TRBV27 | ASSLLVGGAEAF
TRBV5-4 | ASSRGTGVTGELF
TRBV5-1 | ASSLSVNTEAF
TRBV19 | ASSLQWFSDSPLH
TRBV12-3/TRBV12-4 | ASSLQQGLGQY
TRBV18 | ASSPSFARGETQY
TRBV14 | ASSQRTGLWMETQY
TRBV6-4 | ASSDRPSGGASTQY
TRBV5-1 | ASSVLAGSGETQY
TRBV5-1 | ASSTGTGGLETQY
TRBV7-2 | ASSLGGPTIYGYT
TRBV27 | ASSSGRQGTNEKLF
TRBV20-1 | SASENSPLH
TRBV10-1 | ANRHAETQY
TRBV6-5 | ASSYYLAGSTDTQY
TRBV5-4 | ASSPPGQIGGANVLT